This TCR beta chain was retrieved from a study of blood T cell repertoires in COVID-19. Study as a whole: COVID-19 samples, acute and convalescent, were from the United States, Italy and Spain. The analysed material was cDNA or gDNA that came from T cells, B-cell-depleted T cells, or PBMCs.

Trimming removed 0 bases at V and 10 bases at J, with 15 bases between. The CDR3 is 14 residues long. Germline-derived CDR1 and CDR2 are LGHDT and YNNKEL (reference sequence). How the authors handled the data: Scientists estimated how many nucleated cells there were by amplifying reference gene primers. Sequencing used immunoSEQ multiplex PCR; TCRdb keeps in-frame clones, though not all of them. The DNA gave D and trimming, while V, J and clone size come from that table. The sample lists around 97,000 clones, roughly 79% occurring once. Material for sequencing was peripheral blood. The J gene is TRBJ1-2, the V gene TRBV3-1 (or the pseudogene TRBV3-2); D is unclear. The receptor was derived from a man between 65 and 85 years old with acute or convalescent COVID-19. This CDR3 is CASSQDTHPKAYTF. DNA for the CDR3: TGTGCCAGCAGCCAAGATACCCACCCCAAAGCCTACACCTTC.